This record covers a single TCR beta chain. Its antigen is unknown. These data are taken from a study of siplizumab effects on memory and regulatory T cells. Assays examined about 100,000 TCR templates per sample. Here immunoSEQ multiplex PCR was the method, and the copy in TCRdb shows in-frame clones only, minus some. The top ten clones hold approximately 0.6% of a sample with approximately 52,000 clones, 95% to 97% of them seen once. Germline V gene sequence: CDR1 SGHAT, CDR2 FQNNGV. The CDR3 covers 15 residues. The ends lost 7 bases at V and 6 bases at J; junction bases unmatched: 15. Sequenced unstimulated subsets in a few donor pairs: CD4+ naive, CD4+ memory, CD8+ naive, CD8+ effector memory, CD8+ TEMRA. The study's findings and limits: With siplizumab, mappable alloreactive CD4+ clones averaged 68.8% Treg-derived, versus less than 35% in controls.

The sequence was obtained from a human donor in good health. Sequenced input: naive CD4+ T cells sorted from blood. This sequence joins TRBV11-2 and TRBJ2-7; TRBD1 aligns across 7 bases. CDR3 coding DNA: TGTGCCAGCACCGTCGCATGGCAGGGGGTAAGCGAGCAGTACTTC. Its protein is CASTVAWQGVSEQYF.